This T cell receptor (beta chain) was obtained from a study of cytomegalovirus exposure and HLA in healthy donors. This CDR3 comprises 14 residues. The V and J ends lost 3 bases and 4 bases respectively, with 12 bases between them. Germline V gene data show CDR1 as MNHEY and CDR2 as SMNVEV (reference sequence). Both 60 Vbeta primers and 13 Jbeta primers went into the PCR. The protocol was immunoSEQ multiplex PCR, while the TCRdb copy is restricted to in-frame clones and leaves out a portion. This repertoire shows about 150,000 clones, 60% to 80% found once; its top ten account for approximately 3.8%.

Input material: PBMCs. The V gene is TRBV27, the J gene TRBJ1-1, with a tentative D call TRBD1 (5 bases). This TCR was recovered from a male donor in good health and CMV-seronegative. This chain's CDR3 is CASSLGGGITEAFF. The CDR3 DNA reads TGTGCCAGCAGTTTGGGGGGAGGGATCACTGAAGCTTTCTTT.